This T cell receptor (beta chain) was recovered during a study of blood T cell repertoires in COVID-19. Study-wide background: From T cells, B-cell-depleted T cells, or PBMCs came the material, which was cDNA or gDNA.

Some clones are missing from TCRdb's copy, which holds only in-frame ones; the method was immunoSEQ multiplex PCR. The table lists fewer than 350,000 clones, 90% of them singletons. The ends lost 5 bases at V and 4 bases at J; junction bases unmatched: 7. The CDR3 consists of 15 residues. The germline V gene has CDR1 SEHNR and CDR2 FQNEAQ (reference sequence). The V call is TRBV7-9, the J call TRBJ1-2; the match to TRBD1 covers 10 bases. Sequencing was done on a sample of peripheral blood. The TCR sequence derives from a woman aged 30 to 39 with COVID-19, enrolled during active disease. The CDR3 DNA is TGTGCCAGCAGCCGACAGGGGGCGCTTGGCTATGGCTACACCTTC. It encodes CASSRQGALGYGYTF.